This TCR beta chain is drawn from a study of Ad26.COV2.S vaccination and SARS-CoV-2 variants. The CDR3 extends over 13 amino acids. V was shortened by 7 bases and J by 8 bases, with 17 bases between the two germline ends. In germline, CDR1 is MDHEN, CDR2 SYDVKM. Indicated treatment: over 15 received Ad26.COV2.S at low or high dose, single or two shots; roughly five received placebo; per-sample allocation not given. Each sample was drawn 63 days after the first injection (of vaccine or placebo). Measured with immunoSEQ multiplex PCR; TCRdb has only the in-frame clones, and not every one. This table holds about 350,000 clones, around nine tenths found once.

The sample here was peripheral blood, taken in a trial of Ad26.COV2.S vaccine versus placebo. This receptor was taken from a person between 18 and 60 years old who received the Ad26.COV2.S COVID-19 vaccine or a placebo. This sequence joins TRBV28 and TRBJ1-2; D may be TRBD1 (6 bases). The CDR3 DNA reads as TGTGCCAGCACAGAGGGCCAGGGGAAAGGCTACACCTTC. This encodes CASTEGQGKGYTF.